This record concerns one TCR beta chain sequence. The sample is drawn from a study of blood T cell repertoires in COVID-19. Sequenced by immunoSEQ multiplex PCR; TCRdb stores in-frame clones only, minus some. The sample records approximately 140,000 clones, 65% to 90% being singletons. CDR1 is SGHTS, CDR2 YDEGEE, per germline. The V and J ends lost 0 bases and 7 bases respectively, with 11 bases between them. The CDR3 contains 15 residues. The sequencing input was peripheral blood. The chain combines TRBV5-8 with TRBJ1-6, with a tentative D call TRBD1 (5 bases). The TCR comes from a man between 70 and 80 years old with acute or convalescent COVID-19. The CDR3 nucleotides are TGTGCCAGCAGCTTGGCCTTGGGGCACAATTCACCCCTCCACTTT. As protein: CASSLALGHNSPLHF.